This TCR beta chain was captured in a study of blood T cell repertoires in COVID-19. Study summary: Collection of acute and convalescent COVID-19 samples took place in the United States, Italy and Spain. The analysed material was cDNA or gDNA that came from T cells, B-cell-depleted T cells, or PBMCs.

CDR1 is MDHEN and CDR2 is SYDVKM in the germline V gene. V was pared by 5 bases and J by 5 bases, with 19 bases between. The CDR3 spans 15 residues. In the authors' methods: Nucleated cell counts were estimated from reference gene primer amplification. Using immunoSEQ multiplex PCR, the repertoire was profiled, and TCRdb retains in-frame clones only, with some absent. V and J calls and clone size follow that table, whereas D and trimming were derived from the DNA. The sample holds approximately 110,000 clones; 81% are singletons and the top ten take 8% to 10%. The TCR sequence derives from a woman in her 70s with acute or convalescent COVID-19. The sequenced material came from peripheral blood. The chain links TRBV28 to TRBJ2-7, with D possibly TRBD1 on 5 matching bases. The CDR3 nucleotides read TGTGCCAGCAGTCCCCATGCCAGGGAAATGGACGAGCAGTACTTC. It specifies CASSPHAREMDEQYF.